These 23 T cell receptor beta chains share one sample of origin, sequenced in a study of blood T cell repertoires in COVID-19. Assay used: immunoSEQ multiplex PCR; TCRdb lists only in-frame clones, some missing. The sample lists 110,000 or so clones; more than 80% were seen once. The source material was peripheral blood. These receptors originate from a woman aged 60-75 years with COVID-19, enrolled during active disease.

The CDR3, as DNA: TGCAGCGTTTCAGGGACAGGGAATAATTCACCCCTCCACTTT. This codes for CSVSGTGNNSPLHF. The V gene is TRBV29-1, the J gene TRBJ1-6, with 9 bases identical to TRBD1. V dropped 5 bases and J dropped 5; count of bases not matched to a gene: 4. The V gene's germline CDR1 is SQVTM and CDR2 ANQGSEA. The length of the CDR3 is 14 residues.

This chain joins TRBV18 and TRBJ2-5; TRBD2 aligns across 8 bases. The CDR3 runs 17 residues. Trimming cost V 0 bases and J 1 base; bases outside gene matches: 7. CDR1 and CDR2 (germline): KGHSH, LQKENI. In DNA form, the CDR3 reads TGTGCCAGCTCACCACCGGAGGCCAGCGGGGGCCAAGAGACCCAGTACTTC. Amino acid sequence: CASSPPEASGGQETQYF. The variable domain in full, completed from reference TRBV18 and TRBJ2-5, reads NAGVMQNPRHLVRRRGQEARLRCSPMKGHSHVYWYRQLPEEGLKFMVYLQKENIIDESGMPKERFSAEFPKEGPSILRIQQVVRGDSAAYFCASSPPEASGGQETQYFGPGTRLLVL.

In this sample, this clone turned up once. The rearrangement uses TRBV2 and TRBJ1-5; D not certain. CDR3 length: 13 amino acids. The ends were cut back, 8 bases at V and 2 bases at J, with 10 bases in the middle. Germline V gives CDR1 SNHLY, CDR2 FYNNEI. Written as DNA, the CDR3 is TGTGCCAGCCAGGTGAGAGGCAATCAGCCCCAGCATTTT. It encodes CASQVRGNQPQHF.

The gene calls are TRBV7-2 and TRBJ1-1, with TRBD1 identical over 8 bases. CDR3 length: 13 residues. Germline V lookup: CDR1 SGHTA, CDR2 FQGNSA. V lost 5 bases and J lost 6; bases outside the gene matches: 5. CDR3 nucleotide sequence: TGTGCCAGCAGCAAAGACAGGGGCGCTGAAGCTTTCTTT. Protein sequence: CASSKDRGAEAFF.

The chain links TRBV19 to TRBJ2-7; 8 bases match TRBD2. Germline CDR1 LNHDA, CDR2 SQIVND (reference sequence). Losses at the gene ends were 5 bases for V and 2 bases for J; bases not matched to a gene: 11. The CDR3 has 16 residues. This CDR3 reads CASSSSPGGGPYEQYF. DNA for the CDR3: TGTGCCAGTAGTTCCTCCCCCGGCGGGGGGCCCTACGAGCAGTACTTC.

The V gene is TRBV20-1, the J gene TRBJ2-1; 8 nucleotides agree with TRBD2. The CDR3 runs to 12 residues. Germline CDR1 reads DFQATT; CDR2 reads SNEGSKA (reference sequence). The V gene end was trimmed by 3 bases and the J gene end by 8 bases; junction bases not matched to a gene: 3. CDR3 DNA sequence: TGCAGTGCTAGTTGGCGGGGGGATGAGCAGTTCTTC. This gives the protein CSASWRGDEQFF.

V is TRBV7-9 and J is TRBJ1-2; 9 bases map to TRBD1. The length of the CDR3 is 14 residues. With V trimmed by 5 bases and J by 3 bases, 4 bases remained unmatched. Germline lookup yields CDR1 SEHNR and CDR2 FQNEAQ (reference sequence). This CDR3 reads CASSLTGGDYGYTF. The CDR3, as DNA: TGTGCCAGCAGCCTGACAGGGGGGGACTATGGCTACACCTTC.

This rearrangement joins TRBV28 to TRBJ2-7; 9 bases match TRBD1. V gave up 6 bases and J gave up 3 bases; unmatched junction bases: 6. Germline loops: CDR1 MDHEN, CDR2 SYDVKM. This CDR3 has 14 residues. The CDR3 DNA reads TGTGCCAGCAGCCGGGACAGGGCACTCTACGAGCAGTACTTC. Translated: CASSRDRALYEQYF.

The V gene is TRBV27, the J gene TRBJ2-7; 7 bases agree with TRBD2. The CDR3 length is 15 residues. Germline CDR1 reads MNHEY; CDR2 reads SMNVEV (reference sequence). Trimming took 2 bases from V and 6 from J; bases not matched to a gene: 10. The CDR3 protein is CASSLTAGSLSEQYF. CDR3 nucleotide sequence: TGTGCCAGCAGTTTAACAGCGGGGAGCTTGTCCGAGCAGTACTTC.

This chain's CDR3 is CASSVGQGFAGNTIYF. The DNA for the CDR3 is TGTGCCAGCAGCGTAGGACAGGGGTTTGCTGGAAACACCATATATTTT. V gene TRBV9 combines with J gene TRBJ1-3; 8 nucleotides match TRBD1. There are 16 residues in the CDR3. Trimming cost V 0 bases and J 2 bases; bases outside gene matches: 4. Germline loops: CDR1 SGDLS, CDR2 YYNGEE.

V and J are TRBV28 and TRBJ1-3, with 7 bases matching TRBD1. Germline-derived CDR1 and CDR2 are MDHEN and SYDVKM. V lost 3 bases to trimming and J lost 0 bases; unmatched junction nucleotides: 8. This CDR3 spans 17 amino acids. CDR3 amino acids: CASSFYGDSHSGNTIYF. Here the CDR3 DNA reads TGTGCCAGCAGTTTTTACGGGGACAGCCACTCTGGAAACACCATATATTTT. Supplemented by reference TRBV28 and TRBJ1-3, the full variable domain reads DVKVTQSSRYLVKRTGEKVFLECVQDMDHENMFWYRQDPGLGLRLIYFSYDVKMKEKGDIPEGYSVSREKKERFSLILESASTNQTSMYLCASSFYGDSHSGNTIYFGEGSWLTVV.

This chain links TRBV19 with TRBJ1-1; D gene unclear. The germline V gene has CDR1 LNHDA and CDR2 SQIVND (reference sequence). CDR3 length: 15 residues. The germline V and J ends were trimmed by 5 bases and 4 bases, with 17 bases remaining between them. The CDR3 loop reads CASSLQRMEGTEAFF. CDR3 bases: TGTGCCAGTAGTCTCCAGAGGATGGAGGGCACTGAAGCTTTCTTT.

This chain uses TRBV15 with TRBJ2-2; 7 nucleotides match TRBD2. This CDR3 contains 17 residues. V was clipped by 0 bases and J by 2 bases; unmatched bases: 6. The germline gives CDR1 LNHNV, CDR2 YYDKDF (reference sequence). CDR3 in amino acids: CATSRDSLAENTGELFF. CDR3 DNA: TGTGCCACCAGCAGAGATTCGCTAGCGGAAAACACCGGGGAGCTGTTTTTT.

The CDR3 nucleotides are TGTGCCAGTAAGGGAGAGACCTACTATGGCTACACCTTC. It translates to CASKGETYYGYTF. V is TRBV19 and J is TRBJ1-2; D is ambiguous. The germline V gene encodes CDR1 LNHDA and CDR2 SQIVND (reference sequence). The CDR3 loop spans 13 amino acids. V was pared by 7 bases and J by 3 bases, with 12 bases between. Filled out from reference TRBV19 and TRBJ1-2, the complete variable domain reads DGGITQSPKYLFRKEGQNVTLSCEQNLNHDAMYWYRQDPGQGLRLIYYSQIVNDFQKGDIAEGYSVSREKKESFPLTVTSAQKNPTAFYLCASKGETYYGYTFGSGTRLTVV.

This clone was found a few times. The CDR3, as DNA: TGTGCCAGCAACGAGGTAGGCCGTCGCTCCTATGGCTACACCTTC. It specifies CASNEVGRRSYGYTF. The V call is TRBV7-9, the J call TRBJ1-2; the D is unclear. This CDR3 spans 15 amino acids. Per the germline V gene, CDR1 is SEHNR and CDR2 is FQNEAQ (reference sequence). Trimming removed 7 bases at V and 4 bases at J, with 19 bases between.

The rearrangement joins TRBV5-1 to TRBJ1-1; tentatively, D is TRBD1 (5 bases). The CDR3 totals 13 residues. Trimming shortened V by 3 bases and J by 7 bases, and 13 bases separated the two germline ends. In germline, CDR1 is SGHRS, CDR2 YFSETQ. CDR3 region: CASSSSDRSEAFF. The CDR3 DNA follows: TGCGCCAGCAGCTCTTCCGACAGAAGTGAAGCTTTCTTT. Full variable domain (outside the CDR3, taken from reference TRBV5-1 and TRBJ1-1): KAGVTQTPRYLIKTRGQQVTLSCSPISGHRSVSWYQQTPGQGLQFLFEYFSETQRNKGNFPGRFSGRQFSNSRSEMNVSTLELGDSALYLCASSSSDRSEAFFGQGTRLTVV.

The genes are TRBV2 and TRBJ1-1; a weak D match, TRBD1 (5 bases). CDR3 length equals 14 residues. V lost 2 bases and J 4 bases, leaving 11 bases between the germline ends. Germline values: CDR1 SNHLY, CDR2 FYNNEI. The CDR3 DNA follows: TGTGCCAGCAGTGAACAGGGAGGTGGCACTGAAGCTTTCTTT. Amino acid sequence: CASSEQGGGTEAFF.

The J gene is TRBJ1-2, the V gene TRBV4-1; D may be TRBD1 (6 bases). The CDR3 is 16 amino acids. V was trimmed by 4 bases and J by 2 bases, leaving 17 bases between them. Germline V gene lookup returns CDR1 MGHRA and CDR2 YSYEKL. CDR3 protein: CASSRGAGALNYGYTF. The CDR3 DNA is TGCGCCAGCAGCCGAGGGGCGGGGGCCCTAAACTATGGCTACACCTTC.

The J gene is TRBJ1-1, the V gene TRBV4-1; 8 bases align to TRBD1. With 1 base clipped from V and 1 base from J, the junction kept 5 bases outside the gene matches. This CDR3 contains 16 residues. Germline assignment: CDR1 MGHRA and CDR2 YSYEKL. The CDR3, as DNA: TGCGCCAGCAGCCAAGTAGACAGGGGCCGGAACACTGAAGCTTTCTTT. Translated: CASSQVDRGRNTEAFF.

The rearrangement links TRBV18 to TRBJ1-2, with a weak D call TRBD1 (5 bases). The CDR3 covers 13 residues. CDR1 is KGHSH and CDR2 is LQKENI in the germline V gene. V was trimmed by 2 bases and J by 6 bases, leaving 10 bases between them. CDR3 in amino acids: CASSPAGMDGYTF. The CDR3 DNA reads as TGTGCCAGCTCACCAGCAGGGATGGATGGCTACACCTTC.

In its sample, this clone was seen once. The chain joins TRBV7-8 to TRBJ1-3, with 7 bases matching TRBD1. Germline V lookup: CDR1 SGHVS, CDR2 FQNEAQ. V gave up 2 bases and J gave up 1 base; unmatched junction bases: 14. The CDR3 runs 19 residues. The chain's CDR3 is CASSLRSLGRGDSGNTIYF. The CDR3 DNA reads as TGTGCCAGCAGCTTAAGGAGCTTGGGCAGGGGGGATTCTGGAAACACCATATATTTT.

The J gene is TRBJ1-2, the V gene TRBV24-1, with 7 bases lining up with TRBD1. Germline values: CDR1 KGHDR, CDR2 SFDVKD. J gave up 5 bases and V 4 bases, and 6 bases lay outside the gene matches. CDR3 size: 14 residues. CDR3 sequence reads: CATSDGTEDYGYTF. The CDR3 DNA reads TGTGCCACCAGTGACGGGACAGAAGATTATGGCTACACCTTC.

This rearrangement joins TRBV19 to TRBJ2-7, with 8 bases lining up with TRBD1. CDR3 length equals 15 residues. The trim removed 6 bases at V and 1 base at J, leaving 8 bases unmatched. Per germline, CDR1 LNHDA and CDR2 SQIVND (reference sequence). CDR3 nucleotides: TGTGCCAGTAGCGTGACAGGGGAGGTATCCTACGAGCAGTACTTC. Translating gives CASSVTGEVSYEQYF.